This T cell receptor beta chain emerged from a study of vaccination and CD4 T cells after COVID-19. In the study overall: The post-COVID sampling time was a median 101 days after diagnosis, ranging from 35 to 161.

The treatment is: approximately nine-day PBMC culture with coronavirus spike peptide pools or control peptides (ViraFEST assay). CD4+ T-cell collection from the unexposed donor predated the COVID-19 pandemic (2011-2018). ViraFEST expanded antigen-specific T cells with peptide pools, then sequenced TCRs. The authors cultured more than 1.5 million PBMCs per well with 9 to 10 IU/ml IL-2 and approximately 10 ug/ml peptide pools. About this clonotype: The antigen is undetermined.

Sequence data for DNA of cultured CD4+ T cells were generated by the Oncomine TCR Beta short-read assay. DNA came from CD4+ T cells after culture. MiXCR was run by TCRdb on the PCR reads, yielding one entry per CDR3 protein. The table includes some 10,000 distinct CDR3 sequences, under 35% detected once. Sequencing was performed on CD4+ T cells from blood, cultured in vitro. The sequence was collected from a human donor in good health.

The CDR3 sequence is CSATRPATTNEKLFF. DNA for the CDR3: TGCAGTGCTACCCGCCCCGCGACAACTAATGAAAAACTGTTTTTT. This chain joins TRBV20-1 and TRBJ1-4; D ambiguous. Trimming stripped 4 bases from V and 0 bases from J, with 12 bases between. In germline, CDR1 is DFQATT, CDR2 SNEGSKA (reference sequence). This CDR3 has 15 residues.